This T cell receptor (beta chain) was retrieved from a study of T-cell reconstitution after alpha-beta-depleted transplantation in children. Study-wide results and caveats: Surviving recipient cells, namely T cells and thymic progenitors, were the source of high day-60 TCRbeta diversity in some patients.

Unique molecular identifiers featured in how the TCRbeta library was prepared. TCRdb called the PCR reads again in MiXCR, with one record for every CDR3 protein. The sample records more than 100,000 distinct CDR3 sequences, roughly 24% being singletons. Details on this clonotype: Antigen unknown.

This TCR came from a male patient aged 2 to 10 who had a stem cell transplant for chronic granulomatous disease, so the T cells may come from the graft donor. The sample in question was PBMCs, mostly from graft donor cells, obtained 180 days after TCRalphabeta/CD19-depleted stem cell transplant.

DNA of the CDR3: TGCGCCAGCAGCCAGGACAGGAATGAAGCTTTCTTT. It encodes CASSQDRNEAFF. The chain joins TRBV5-1 to TRBJ1-1; 7 nucleotides line up with TRBD1. J was trimmed by 7 bases and V by 4 bases; bases with no gene match: 4. CDR1 SGHRS and CDR2 YFSETQ come from the germline V gene. CDR3 size: 12 residues.